The entry below describes one T cell receptor (beta chain). The data are from a study of blood T cell repertoires in COVID-19. Study in general: Acute and convalescent COVID-19 samples came from the United States, Italy and Spain. From T cells, B-cell-depleted T cells, or PBMCs came the material, which was cDNA or gDNA.

This CDR3 is built from 13 residues. Germline loops: CDR1 KGHSH, CDR2 LQKENI. With V trimmed by 3 bases and J by 6 bases, 4 bases remained unmatched. In the source study's methods: Amplified reference gene primers provided the basis for estimating nucleated cell counts. TCRdb's copy holds only in-frame clones and misses some; the assay was immunoSEQ multiplex PCR. V and J calls and clone size follow that table, whereas D and trimming were derived from the DNA. The table records roughly 68,000 clones, 80% to 90% of them present only once. This chain connects TRBV18 to TRBJ2-7, with 8 bases aligning to TRBD1. Input material: peripheral blood. This sequence was found in a woman aged 80 or over with active COVID-19. CDR3 protein: CASSPATGVEQYF. The DNA of the CDR3 is TGTGCCAGCTCACCCGCGACAGGGGTCGAGCAGTACTTC.